This TCR beta chain was retrieved from a study of T cells in tumors after PD-1 blockade. This CDR3 has 15 amino acids. Germline CDR1 reads KGHDR; CDR2 reads SFDVKD. The V gene lost 2 bases and the J gene lost 3 bases, with 9 bases spanning the gap. Measured with immunoSEQ multiplex PCR; TCRdb has only the in-frame clones, and not every one. The table lists some 66,000 clones, approximately 79% of them singletons. The rearrangement uses TRBV24-1 and TRBJ2-2; D may be TRBD1 or TRBD2 (5 bases each). The clonotype comes from a human donor with basal cell carcinoma. The sequenced sample was PBMCs, obtained after anti-PD-1 treatment. The CDR3 protein is CATSDSGTHTGELFF. The CDR3 bases are TGTGCCACCAGTGATTCTGGGACCCACACCGGGGAGCTGTTTTTT.